These 13 T cell receptor beta chains were sequenced from one sample in a study of cytomegalovirus exposure and HLA in healthy donors. This PCR relied on a set of 60 Vbeta primers and 13 Jbeta primers. Libraries were prepared by immunoSEQ multiplex PCR; TCRdb keeps only in-frame clonotypes and omits some of them. Among about 150,000 clones listed, under 90% were seen once. The source material was PBMCs. The receptors here all came from a man aged 18 to 30 in good health and CMV-seronegative.

The CDR3 sequence: CASSFSDRAGEQYF. Written as DNA, the CDR3 is TGTGCCAGCTCATTCTCGGACAGGGCGGGTGAGCAGTACTTC. The chain links TRBV18 to TRBJ2-7; 8 nucleotides line up with TRBD1. CDR3 length equals 14 residues. The V gene's germline CDR1 is KGHSH and CDR2 LQKENI. Germline trimming cut 5 bases from V and 7 bases from J; bases unmatched to any gene: 10.

V usage is TRBV6-5 and J usage is TRBJ1-1, with a tentative D call TRBD1 (6 bases). The CDR3 sequence is 14 residues long. Per the germline V gene, CDR1 is MNHEY and CDR2 is SVGAGI. The V gene lost 11 bases and the J gene lost 0 bases, with 16 bases spanning the gap. The CDR3 DNA follows: TGTGCCGTTGGGGGCGGAACGATGAACACTGAAGCTTTCTTT. Its protein product is CAVGGGTMNTEAFF.

This sequence joins TRBV11-2 and TRBJ2-5, with D unclear. V dropped 3 bases and J dropped 5 bases, with 13 bases sitting between them. The CDR3 loop spans 14 amino acids. CDR1 and CDR2 from the germline V gene are SGHAT and FQNNGV. CDR3 nucleotide sequence: TGTGCCAGCAGCTTGAGGAATTTCGGGGAGACCCAGTACTTC. This translates into CASSLRNFGETQYF.

The chain links TRBV5-5 to TRBJ1-2, with no clear D. V was shortened by 0 bases and J by 2 bases, with 8 bases between the two germline ends. The CDR3 extends over 14 amino acids. Germline V CDR1 and CDR2: SGHKS, YYEKEE (reference sequence). The CDR3 protein is CASSLDTSNYGYTF. CDR3 nucleotides: TGTGCCAGCAGCTTGGACACATCGAACTATGGCTACACCTTC.

The chain is built from TRBV4-1 and TRBJ1-5, with 11 bases matching TRBD1. CDR1 and CDR2 (germline): MGHRA, YSYEKL. V was pared by 3 bases and J by 5 bases, with 9 bases of the junction left unmatched. CDR3 length: 17 amino acids. Here the CDR3 reads CASSQAWDRGEYQPQHF. CDR3 nucleotides: TGCGCCAGCAGCCAGGCCTGGGACAGGGGGGAGTATCAGCCCCAGCATTTT.

The genes are TRBV5-4 and TRBJ1-5; D unclear. The germline V gene encodes CDR1 SGHNT and CDR2 YYREEE (reference sequence). CDR3 length equals 14 residues. The germline V and J ends were trimmed by 3 bases and 1 base, with 8 bases remaining between them. CDR3 DNA sequence: TGTGCCAGCAGCTCCGGTATCAGCAATCAGCCCCAGCATTTT. Translation: CASSSGISNQPQHF.

J is TRBJ1-2 and V is TRBV10-3; 7 nucleotides line up with TRBD1. There are 13 residues in the CDR3. In germline, CDR1 is ENHRY, CDR2 SYGVKD. V shed 6 bases, J shed 5 bases, and the junction held 6 bases outside the gene matches. The CDR3 protein is CAIRGQEGYGYTF. CDR3 DNA: TGTGCCATCAGAGGACAGGAAGGTTATGGCTACACCTTC.

The V gene is TRBV12-5, the J gene TRBJ2-1, with 7 nucleotides matching TRBD1. Trimming at V came to 5 bases and at J to 7 bases, leaving 5 bases not matched to a gene. The CDR3 is made up of 13 amino acids. Germline V lookup: CDR1 LGHNT, CDR2 FRNRAP. In DNA, the CDR3 is TGTGCTAGTGGTCCTCCAGGGGGAAATGAGCAGTTCTTC. It codes for CASGPPGGNEQFF.

This rearrangement joins TRBV4-1 to TRBJ2-2; TRBD2 might be the D (6 bases). The ends were cut back, 4 bases at V and 4 bases at J, with 10 bases in the middle. CDR1 is MGHRA and CDR2 is YSYEKL in the germline V gene. The CDR3 loop spans 14 amino acids. The CDR3 is CASSPRRATGELFF. DNA for the CDR3: TGCGCCAGCAGCCCCCGGAGGGCCACCGGGGAGCTGTTTTTT.

V gene TRBV6-5 combines with J gene TRBJ2-1, with D possibly matching TRBD2 (6 bases). CDR1 MNHEY and CDR2 SVGAGI come from the germline V gene. The CDR3 spans 15 residues. V lost 5 bases and J lost 5, with 16 bases in between. The CDR3 nucleotides read TGTGCCAGCAGTCCGCCGGGACTCGTCGACAATGAGCAGTTCTTC. Protein product: CASSPPGLVDNEQFF.

The gene calls are TRBV5-1 and TRBJ2-1; D possibly corresponds to TRBD2 (7 bases). With 0 bases removed from V and 3 bases from J, the gap between germline ends came to 34 bases. This CDR3 is built from 23 residues. Germline-derived CDR1 and CDR2 are SGHRS and YFSETQ. This chain's CDR3 is CASSLAGGQRIPAGTSGYNEQFF. CDR3 DNA: TGCGCCAGCAGCTTGGCCGGGGGGCAGAGAATCCCCGCAGGTACCTCGGGCTACAATGAGCAGTTCTTC.

The chain uses TRBV5-1 and TRBJ2-1; weak D call: TRBD2 (6 bases). The CDR3 loop spans 15 amino acids. Germline V gene data show CDR1 as SGHRS and CDR2 as YFSETQ. The V and J ends lost 4 bases and 5 bases respectively, with 16 bases between them. The CDR3 region has the DNA TGCGCCAGCAGCCCCTGGGGGGTGGGGAACAATGAGCAGTTCTTC. Its translation: CASSPWGVGNNEQFF.

The CDR3 sequence: CASSSRDREEETQYF. The CDR3 coding sequence is TGTGCCAGCAGTTCCCGGGACAGGGAGGAAGAGACCCAGTACTTC. This chain connects TRBV6-1 to TRBJ2-5, with 9 bases that match TRBD1. The CDR3 extends over 15 amino acids. V was pared by 5 bases and J by 3 bases, with 7 bases of the junction left unmatched. Germline lookup yields CDR1 MNHNS and CDR2 SASEGT.